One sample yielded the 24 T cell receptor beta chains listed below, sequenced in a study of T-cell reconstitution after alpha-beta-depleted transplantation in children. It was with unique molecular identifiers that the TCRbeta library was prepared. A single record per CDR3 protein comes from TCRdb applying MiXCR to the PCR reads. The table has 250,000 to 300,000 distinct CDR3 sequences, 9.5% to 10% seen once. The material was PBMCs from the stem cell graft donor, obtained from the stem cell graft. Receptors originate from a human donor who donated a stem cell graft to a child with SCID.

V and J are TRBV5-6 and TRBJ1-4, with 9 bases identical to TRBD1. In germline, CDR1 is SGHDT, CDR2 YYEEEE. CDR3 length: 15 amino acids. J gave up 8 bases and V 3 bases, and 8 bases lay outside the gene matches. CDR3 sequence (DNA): TGTGCCAGCAGCTGGGGGACAGGGACGGGAGAAAAACTGTTTTTT. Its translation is CASSWGTGTGEKLFF.

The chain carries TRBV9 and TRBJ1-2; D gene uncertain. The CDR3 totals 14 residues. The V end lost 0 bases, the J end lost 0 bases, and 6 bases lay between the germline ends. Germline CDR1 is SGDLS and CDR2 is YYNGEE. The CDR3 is CASSVAAANYGYTF. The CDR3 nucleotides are TGTGCCAGCAGCGTAGCTGCAGCTAACTATGGCTACACCTTC.

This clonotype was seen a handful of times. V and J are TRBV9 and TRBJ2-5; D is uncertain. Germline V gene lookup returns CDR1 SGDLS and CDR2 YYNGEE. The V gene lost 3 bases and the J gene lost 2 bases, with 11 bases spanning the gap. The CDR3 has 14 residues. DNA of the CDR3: TGTGCCAGCAGCGACCAGAGTTATCAAGAGACCCAGTACTTC. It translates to CASSDQSYQETQYF.

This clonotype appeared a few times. For the CDR3, the DNA is TGTGCCATCAGCCCCCATGGAGACTACGAGCAGTACTTC. This codes for CAISPHGDYEQYF. The V call is TRBV10-3, the J call TRBJ2-7, with no clear D. The germline V and J ends were trimmed by 6 bases and 3 bases, with 12 bases remaining between them. This CDR3 is built from 13 residues. The V gene's germline CDR1 is ENHRY and CDR2 SYGVKD.

In nucleotides, the CDR3 is TGCAGTGCTAGAGATTTTGGACAGGGGCCCCGAGGGGGTACGCAGTATTTT. The encoded protein is CSARDFGQGPRGGTQYF. The V and J genes are TRBV20-1 and TRBJ2-3, with TRBD1 matching 9 bases. Trimming removed 0 bases from V and 8 bases from J; junction bases left unmatched: 15. The CDR3 has 17 residues. The germline gives CDR1 DFQATT, CDR2 SNEGSKA (reference sequence).

CDR3 nucleotide sequence: TGCGCCAGCACCCCTGGGCCGGGACAGAAGAAGACCCAGTACTTC. This translates into CASTPGPGQKKTQYF. J is TRBJ2-5 and V is TRBV4-1, with 7 bases matching TRBD1. Germline V gene lookup returns CDR1 MGHRA and CDR2 YSYEKL. This CDR3 comprises 15 residues. Trimming cost V 7 bases and J 6 bases; bases outside gene matches: 14.

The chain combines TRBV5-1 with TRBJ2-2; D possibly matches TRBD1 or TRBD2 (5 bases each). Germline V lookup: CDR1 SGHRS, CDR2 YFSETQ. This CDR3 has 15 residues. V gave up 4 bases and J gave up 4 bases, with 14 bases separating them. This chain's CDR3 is CASSDGAGFTGELFF. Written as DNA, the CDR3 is TGCGCCAGCAGCGACGGGGCAGGATTCACCGGGGAGCTGTTTTTT.

The CDR3 loop reads CASTHNNEQFF. CDR3 nucleotides: TGTGCCAGCACCCACAACAATGAGCAGTTCTTC. The chain combines TRBV27 with TRBJ2-1, with D uncertain. This CDR3 spans 11 amino acids. With 7 bases removed from V and 5 bases from J, the gap between germline ends came to 6 bases. Germline loops: CDR1 MNHEY, CDR2 SMNVEV (reference sequence).

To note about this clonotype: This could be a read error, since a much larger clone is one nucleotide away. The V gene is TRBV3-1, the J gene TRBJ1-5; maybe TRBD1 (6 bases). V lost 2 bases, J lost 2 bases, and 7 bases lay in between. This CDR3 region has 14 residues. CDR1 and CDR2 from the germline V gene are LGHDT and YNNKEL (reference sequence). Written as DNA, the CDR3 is TGTGCCAGCAGCCAATGGACAGGCAATCAGCCCCAGCATTTT. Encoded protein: CASSQWTGNQPQHF.

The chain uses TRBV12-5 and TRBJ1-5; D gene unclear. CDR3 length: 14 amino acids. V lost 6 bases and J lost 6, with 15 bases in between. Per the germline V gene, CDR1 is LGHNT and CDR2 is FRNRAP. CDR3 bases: TGTGCTAGTGGCATTGGTCAGGTTAGTCAGCCCCAGCATTTT. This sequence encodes CASGIGQVSQPQHF.

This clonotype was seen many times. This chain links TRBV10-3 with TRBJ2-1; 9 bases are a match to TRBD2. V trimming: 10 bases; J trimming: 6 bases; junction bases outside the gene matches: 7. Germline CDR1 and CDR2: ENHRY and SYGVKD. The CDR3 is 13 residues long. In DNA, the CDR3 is TGTGCCACCGGGGGACTAGCAGGCAATGAGCAGTTCTTC. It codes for CATGGLAGNEQFF.

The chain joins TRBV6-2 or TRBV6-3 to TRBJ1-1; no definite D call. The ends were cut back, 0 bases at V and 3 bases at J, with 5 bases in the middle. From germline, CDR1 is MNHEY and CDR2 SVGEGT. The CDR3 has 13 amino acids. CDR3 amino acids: CASSYSRDTEAFF. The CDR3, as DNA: TGTGCCAGCAGTTACTCACGGGACACTGAAGCTTTCTTT.

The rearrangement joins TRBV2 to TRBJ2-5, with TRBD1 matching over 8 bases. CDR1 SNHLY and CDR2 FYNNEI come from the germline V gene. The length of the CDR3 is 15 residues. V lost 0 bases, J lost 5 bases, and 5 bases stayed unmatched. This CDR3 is CASSEASTGAETQYF. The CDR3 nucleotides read TGTGCCAGCAGTGAAGCCTCGACAGGGGCCGAGACCCAGTACTTC.

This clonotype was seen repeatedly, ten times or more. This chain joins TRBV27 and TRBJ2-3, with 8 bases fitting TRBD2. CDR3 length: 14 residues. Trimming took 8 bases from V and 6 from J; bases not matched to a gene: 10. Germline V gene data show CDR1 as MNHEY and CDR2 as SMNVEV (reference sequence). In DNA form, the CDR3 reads TGTGCCAGCCGAGTCGGGGGGGCATGGGATACGCAGTATTTT. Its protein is CASRVGGAWDTQYF.

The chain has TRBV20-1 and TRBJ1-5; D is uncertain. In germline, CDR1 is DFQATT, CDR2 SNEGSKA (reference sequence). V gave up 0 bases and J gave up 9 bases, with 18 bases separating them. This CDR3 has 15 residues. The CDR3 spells CSARDPRQSNGPQHF. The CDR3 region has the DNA TGCAGTGCTAGAGATCCCCGGCAGTCCAATGGGCCCCAGCATTTT.

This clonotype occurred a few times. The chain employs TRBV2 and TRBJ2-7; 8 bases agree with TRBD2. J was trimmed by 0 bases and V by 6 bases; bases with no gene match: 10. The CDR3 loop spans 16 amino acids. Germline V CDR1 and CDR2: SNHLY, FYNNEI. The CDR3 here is CASSSGGGGSSYEQYF. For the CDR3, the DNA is TGTGCCAGCAGCTCCGGGGGGGGCGGAAGCTCCTACGAGCAGTACTTC.

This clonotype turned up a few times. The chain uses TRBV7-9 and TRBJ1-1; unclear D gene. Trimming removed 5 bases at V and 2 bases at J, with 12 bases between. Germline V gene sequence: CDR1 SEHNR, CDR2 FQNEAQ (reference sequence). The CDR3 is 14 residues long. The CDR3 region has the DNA TGTGCCAGCAGCCAAACACGTAGAAACACTGAAGCTTTCTTT. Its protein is CASSQTRRNTEAFF.

CDR3 DNA: TGTGCCAGCAGTTTAGACTACAGGGGTGAAGCTTTCTTT. Amino acids: CASSLDYRGEAFF. The V call is TRBV12-3 or TRBV12-4, the J call TRBJ1-1; 7 bases map to TRBD1. The trim removed 1 base at V and 7 bases at J, leaving 3 bases unmatched. There are 13 residues in the CDR3.

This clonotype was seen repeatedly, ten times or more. CDR3 DNA sequence: TGCGCCAGCAGCTTGAGGGTTGTGGACTCCTGGAGTGAGCAGTACTTC. Translating gives CASSLRVVDSWSEQYF. The gene calls are TRBV5-1 and TRBJ2-7, with a possible D match to TRBD2 (5 bases). Trimming took 1 base from V and 7 from J, leaving 21 bases between them. CDR1 SGHRS and CDR2 YFSETQ come from the germline V gene. The CDR3 loop spans 16 amino acids. The full variable domain, rest sourced from reference TRBV5-1 and TRBJ2-7, is KAGVTQTPRYLIKTRGQQVTLSCSPISGHRSVSWYQQTPGQGLQFLFEYFSETQRNKGNFPGRFSGRQFSNSRSEMNVSTLELGDSALYLCASSLRVVDSWSEQYFGPGTRLTVT.

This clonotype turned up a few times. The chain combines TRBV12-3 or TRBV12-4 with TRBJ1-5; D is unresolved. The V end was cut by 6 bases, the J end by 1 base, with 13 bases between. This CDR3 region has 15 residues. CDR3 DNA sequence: TGTGCCAGCAGCAGGACGACTCCCAGCAATCAGCCCCAGCATTTT. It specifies CASSRTTPSNQPQHF.

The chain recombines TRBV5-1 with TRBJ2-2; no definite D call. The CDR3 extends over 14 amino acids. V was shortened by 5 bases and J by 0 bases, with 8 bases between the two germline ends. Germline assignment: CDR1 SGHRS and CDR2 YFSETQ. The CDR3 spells CASSRQPNTGELFF. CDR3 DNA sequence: TGCGCCAGCAGTCGGCAGCCGAACACCGGGGAGCTGTTTTTT.

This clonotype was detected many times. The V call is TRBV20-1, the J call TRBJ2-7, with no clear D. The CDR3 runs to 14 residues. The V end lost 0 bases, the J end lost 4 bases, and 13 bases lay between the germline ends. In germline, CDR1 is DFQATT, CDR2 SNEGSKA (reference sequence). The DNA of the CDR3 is TGCAGTGCTAGAGATTCGGGCAGGTTGTACGAGCAGTACTTC. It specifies CSARDSGRLYEQYF.

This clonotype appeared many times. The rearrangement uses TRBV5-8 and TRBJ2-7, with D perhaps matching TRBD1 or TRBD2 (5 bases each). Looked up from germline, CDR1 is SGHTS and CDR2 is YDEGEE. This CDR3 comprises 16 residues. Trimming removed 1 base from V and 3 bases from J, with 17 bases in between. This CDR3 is CASSLRISAGSYEQYF. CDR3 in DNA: TGTGCCAGCAGCTTGCGAATCTCCGCAGGGAGCTACGAGCAGTACTTC.

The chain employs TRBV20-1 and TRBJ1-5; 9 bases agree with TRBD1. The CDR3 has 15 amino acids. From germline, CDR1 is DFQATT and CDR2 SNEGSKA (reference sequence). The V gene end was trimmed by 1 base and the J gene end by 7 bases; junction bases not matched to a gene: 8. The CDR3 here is CSARAADRGSQPQHF. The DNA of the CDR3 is TGCAGTGCTAGAGCAGCGGACAGGGGATCGCAGCCCCAGCATTTT.